A few counts support the clone carrying this T cell receptor beta chain. The antigen is undetermined. This entry is derived from a study of response to subunit inactivated influenza vaccine. General observations from the study: There was a suggestion from the authors that each seasonal influenza vaccination recruits few new T cells.

One entry per CDR3 protein results from TCRdb running MiXCR on the RT-PCR reads. The data contain 500,000 to 550,000 distinct CDR3 sequences, approximately 7.2% of them singletons. The ends were cut back, 6 bases at V and 2 bases at J, with 17 bases in the middle. The CDR3 is 16 amino acids. The sequenced sample was PBMCs from blood, obtained less than 25 months after vaccination. This receptor was obtained from a man in his fifties or sixties who received an inactivated influenza vaccine. This chain connects TRBV12-3 or TRBV12-4 to TRBJ2-1; D perhaps matches TRBD2 (6 bases). CDR3 region: CASSQPVAETYNEQFF. Here the CDR3 DNA reads TGTGCCAGCAGCCAACCAGTAGCGGAGACCTACAATGAGCAGTTCTTC.